This T cell receptor (beta chain) was found in a study of cytomegalovirus exposure and HLA in healthy donors. In the PCR, 60 Vbeta and 13 Jbeta primers were used. In the original analysis: Later work found about 80 million unique TCR beta chains, with about 10 million shared. Sequencing used immunoSEQ multiplex PCR; TCRdb keeps in-frame clones, though not all of them. V, J and clone size reflect that table, while D and trimming were determined from the DNA. The table records some 140,000 clones, 60% to 80% of them present only once. The germline CDR1 and CDR2 sequences are MNHEY and SMNVEV (reference sequence). There are 14 residues in the CDR3. With 6 bases removed from V and 4 bases from J, the gap between germline ends came to 13 bases. Study-wide results and limits: Altogether, 150 to 200 TCR beta chains were recorded as cytomegalovirus-associated. According to a later analysis, donors in an Asian-associated ancestry cluster reportedly had fewer N-insertions than the roughly 670-donor mean. CMV serostatus alone was available as immune exposure information.

Comments on this clone: Its antigen is not known.

The sample comprised PBMCs. This clonotype was obtained from a man aged 45-60 years in good health and CMV-seronegative. This sequence joins TRBV27 and TRBJ1-3; no clear D. This chain's CDR3 is CASSPTSSGNTIYF. In nucleotides, the CDR3 is TGTGCCAGCAGCCCCACATCATCCGGAAACACCATATATTTT.